This TCR beta chain stems from a study of breast tumors, draining lymph nodes, adjacent tissues. Study-level results: Tumors had less TCR diversity than lymph nodes, more than nontumor tissue. Most tumor T cells seemingly derive from lymph node, then expand in tumor.

In regard to this clonotype: Its antigen is unknown.

TCRdb re-called the multiplex PCR reads with MiXCR, one entry per CDR3 protein. The sample comprises roughly 15,000 distinct CDR3 sequences, around 47% of which are singletons, and 28% rests with the top ten. Sequencing used tumor-adjacent breast tissue. The receptor was derived from a female donor with breast cancer. Some clones in this sample may be carry-over from other donors' samples.

In DNA form, the CDR3 reads TGTGCCATCAGTGGTGACAGGCTGAGTGGAAACACCATATATTTT. It is translated as CAISGDRLSGNTIYF. V gene TRBV10-3 combines with J gene TRBJ1-3; tentatively, D is TRBD1 (6 bases). The CDR3 extends over 15 amino acids. Trimming removed 4 bases at V and 3 bases at J, with 13 bases between. CDR1 is ENHRY, CDR2 SYGVKD, per germline.